The 29 T cell receptor beta chains reported below all come from one sample, sequenced in a study of control samples from healthy donors and cancer patients (dated by TCRdb to the early 2020s). The library was made by the immunoSEQ multiplex PCR assay. This immuneACCESS table, as held by TCRdb, lists in-frame sequences with V and J called but not all clones. Of the missing ones, under half trace to an unresolved V gene in checked studies; the others have no known cause. This sample lists fewer than 200,000 clones; around 94% were detected once. The ten most abundant clones make up roughly 15% of the sample. Material: PBMCs. The origin of the receptors is a man aged 60 to 69 with colorectal cancer.

This chain uses TRBV4-1 with TRBJ1-2, with 7 bases lining up with TRBD1. The CDR3 has 15 amino acids. Trimming at V came to 0 bases and at J to 5 bases, leaving 6 bases not matched to a gene. The germline V gene has CDR1 MGHRA and CDR2 YSYEKL. For the CDR3, the DNA is TGCGCCAGCAGCCAAGAACAGGGGATGGGGTATGGCTACACCTTC. Translated, it gives CASSQEQGMGYGYTF.

This clone came up once. V usage is TRBV14 and J usage is TRBJ1-1; the D is unclear. V shed 0 bases and J shed 5 bases, with 13 bases lying between them. Per the germline V gene, CDR1 is SGHDN and CDR2 is FVKESK. This CDR3 region has 15 residues. The CDR3 loop reads CASSQDWTRSTEAFF. The CDR3 nucleotides read TGTGCCAGCAGCCAAGATTGGACCAGGAGTACTGAAGCTTTCTTT.

This clone occurred once. The chain recombines TRBV3-1 (or the pseudogene TRBV3-2) with TRBJ1-1; D is perhaps TRBD1 (5 bases). CDR1 and CDR2 (germline): LGHDT, YNNKEL (reference sequence). CDR3 length: 14 residues. V was cut by 0 bases and J by 5 bases, with 10 bases left in between. CDR3 nucleotides: TGTGCCAGCAGCCAAGAATGGCAGGGAACTGAAGCTTTCTTT. Residues: CASSQEWQGTEAFF.

This chain connects TRBV29-1 to TRBJ1-1; D uncertain. The germline V gene has CDR1 SQVTM and CDR2 ANQGSEA. The CDR3 is 10 residues long. V was cut by 3 bases and J by 8 bases, with 7 bases left in between. The CDR3 DNA follows: TGCAGCGTTGACCCCGGGGAAGCTTTCTTT. The encoded protein is CSVDPGEAFF.

The chain carries TRBV6-2 or TRBV6-3 and TRBJ1-1, with a possible D match to TRBD1 (5 bases). Germline CDR1 MNHEY, CDR2 SVGEGT. This CDR3 has 13 amino acids. The ends were cut back, 5 bases at V and 0 bases at J, with 7 bases in the middle. The CDR3 reads CASSGTVNTEAFF. For the CDR3, the DNA is TGTGCCAGCAGTGGGACGGTGAACACTGAAGCTTTCTTT.

This chain joins TRBV6-5 and TRBJ1-2; 7 nucleotides match TRBD1. Per the germline V gene, CDR1 is MNHEY and CDR2 is SVGAGI. The CDR3 spans 14 residues. The V and J ends lost 5 bases and 4 bases, in that order; junction bases with no gene match: 7. The CDR3 region has the DNA TGTGCCAGCAGTAGGGACAGCGACCGCTATGGCTACACCTTC. This gives the protein CASSRDSDRYGYTF.

The V call is TRBV5-4, the J call TRBJ1-3, with a weak D call TRBD1 (6 bases). Germline CDR1 is SGHNT and CDR2 is YYREEE (reference sequence). The CDR3 sequence is 17 residues long. Deletions cut 0 bases from V and 0 bases from J, with 13 bases between. The CDR3 reads CASSLGGTSRSGNTIYF. DNA for the CDR3: TGTGCCAGCAGCTTGGGGGGGACATCCCGCTCTGGAAACACCATATATTTT. The variable domain in full, with the rest retrieved from reference TRBV5-4 and TRBJ1-3, is ETGVTQSPTHLIKTRGQQVTLRCSSQSGHNTVSWYQQALGQGPQFIFQYYREEENGRGNFPPRFSGLQFPNYSSELNVNALELDDSALYLCASSLGGTSRSGNTIYFGEGSWLTVV.

The chain carries TRBV19 and TRBJ1-1; D might be TRBD1 (5 bases). V dropped 4 bases and J dropped 8 bases, with 23 bases sitting between them. The length of the CDR3 is 16 residues. Germline V CDR1 and CDR2: LNHDA, SQIVND (reference sequence). In DNA, the CDR3 is TGTGCCAGTAGTACCAACGAGGGCCCGGGGCTCCGCGAAGCTTTCTTT. This codes for CASSTNEGPGLREAFF.

The rearrangement joins TRBV27 to TRBJ2-7; TRBD1 might be the D (6 bases). Trimming shortened V by 4 bases and J by 6 bases, and 13 bases separated the two germline ends. Germline CDR1 reads MNHEY; CDR2 reads SMNVEV (reference sequence). This CDR3 is built from 13 residues. The DNA of the CDR3 is TGTGCCAGCAGTTCGTTAGTAGGGGGCGAGCAGTACTTC. Translation: CASSSLVGGEQYF.

This clone occurred once. The V call is TRBV5-1, the J call TRBJ2-2; 14 nucleotides match TRBD2. CDR1 and CDR2 from the germline V gene are SGHRS and YFSETQ. Unmatched junction bases numbered 1, after V lost 1 base and J lost 5 bases. This CDR3 has 16 amino acids. In DNA, the CDR3 is TGCGCCAGCAGCTTGCGGACTAGCGGGGGGACCGGGGAGCTGTTTTTT. Translated, it gives CASSLRTSGGTGELFF. Full variable domain (missing parts from reference TRBV5-1 and TRBJ2-2): KAGVTQTPRYLIKTRGQQVTLSCSPISGHRSVSWYQQTPGQGLQFLFEYFSETQRNKGNFPGRFSGRQFSNSRSEMNVSTLELGDSALYLCASSLRTSGGTGELFFGEGSRLTVL.

The J gene is TRBJ1-5, the V gene TRBV5-6; possible D gene TRBD1, 6 bases. Trimming took 3 bases from V and 7 from J, leaving 11 bases between them. The CDR3 is made up of 13 amino acids. Germline V gives CDR1 SGHDT, CDR2 YYEEEE. The CDR3 sequence is CASSSQGDQPQHF. The CDR3 nucleotides are TGTGCCAGCAGCTCACAGGGAGACCAGCCCCAGCATTTT. The variable domain in full, with the rest retrieved from reference TRBV5-6 and TRBJ1-5, is DAGVTQSPTHLIKTRGQQVTLRCSPKSGHDTVSWYQQALGQGPQFIFQYYEEEERQRGNFPDRFSGHQFPNYSSELNVNALLLGDSALYLCASSSQGDQPQHFGDGTRLSIL.

The chain recombines TRBV9 with TRBJ1-1; possibly TRBD1 for D (5 bases). Germline V gives CDR1 SGDLS, CDR2 YYNGEE. Trimming left V 0 bases short and J 0 bases short, with 9 bases between. This CDR3 is 15 amino acids long. The CDR3 region is CASSVAEGMNTEAFF. CDR3 DNA: TGTGCCAGCAGCGTAGCGGAGGGGATGAACACTGAAGCTTTCTTT.

The chain is built from TRBV9 and TRBJ1-1; the D is unclear. This CDR3 has 15 amino acids. Trimming cost V 2 bases and J 0 bases, with 11 bases left between them. Germline assignment: CDR1 SGDLS and CDR2 YYNGEE. The CDR3 here is CASSVTGSMNTEAFF. For the CDR3, the DNA is TGTGCCAGCAGCGTTACCGGGAGCATGAACACTGAAGCTTTCTTT.

This rearrangement joins TRBV28 to TRBJ2-3, with 8 bases that match TRBD1. The ends lost 2 bases at V and 6 bases at J; junction bases unmatched: 13. The CDR3 consists of 17 residues. Per germline, CDR1 MDHEN and CDR2 SYDVKM. The CDR3 coding sequence is TGTGCCAGCAGTTTACAGCCAGGGGGCGATATTATCGATACGCAGTATTTT. This sequence encodes CASSLQPGGDIIDTQYF.

This chain joins TRBV3-1 (or the pseudogene TRBV3-2) and TRBJ2-3; no firm D call. The germline gives CDR1 LGHDT, CDR2 YNNKEL (reference sequence). The CDR3 runs to 14 residues. The V and J ends lost 4 bases and 4 bases respectively, with 12 bases between them. The CDR3, as DNA: TGTGCCAGCAGCCTAGCTAGTCGTCCAGATACGCAGTATTTT. It translates to CASSLASRPDTQYF.

The V and J genes are TRBV28 and TRBJ2-5; TRBD2 is a possible D gene (7 bases). This CDR3 is 13 amino acids long. Per the germline V gene, CDR1 is MDHEN and CDR2 is SYDVKM. Trimming left V 4 bases short and J 4 bases short, with 10 bases between. CDR3 DNA sequence: TGTGCCAGCAGTTGGGAGGGGGTAGAGACCCAGTACTTC. Translated, it gives CASSWEGVETQYF.

CDR3 loop: CASSDGSSGNTIYF. CDR3 nucleotide sequence: TGTGCCAGCAGTGATGGCAGCTCTGGAAACACCATATATTTT. The genes are TRBV6-1 and TRBJ1-3; D gene ambiguous. This CDR3 is built from 14 residues. V lost 3 bases to trimming and J lost 0 bases, with 6 bases between them. CDR1 and CDR2 (germline): MNHNS, SASEGT.

V gene TRBV29-1 combines with J gene TRBJ2-2; D is undetermined. Per the germline V gene, CDR1 is SQVTM and CDR2 is ANQGSEA. This CDR3 region has 13 residues. Trimming shortened V by 7 bases and J by 9 bases, and 18 bases separated the two germline ends. Here the CDR3 DNA reads TGCAGCGCTGAGGCCACTAACTTGAGGGAGCTGTTTTTT. As protein: CSAEATNLRELFF.

The chain carries TRBV3-1 (or the pseudogene TRBV3-2) and TRBJ2-7; D uncertain. CDR1 is LGHDT, CDR2 YNNKEL, per germline (reference sequence). This CDR3 contains 15 residues. Trimming removed 0 bases from V and 3 bases from J, with 12 bases in between. CDR3 sequence (DNA): TGTGCCAGCAGCCAAGATTTGGTCAGTTTCTACGAGCAGTACTTC. Its protein is CASSQDLVSFYEQYF.

This clone was recorded a few times. The chain links TRBV6-6 to TRBJ1-4; D not certain. There are 11 residues in the CDR3. Germline CDR1 and CDR2: MNHNY and SVGAGI (reference sequence). Trimming pared 4 bases from V and 8 bases from J, leaving 5 bases between. The CDR3 loop is CASSSGEKLFF. Here the CDR3 DNA reads TGTGCCAGCAGTTCTGGAGAAAAACTGTTTTTT.

The rearrangement links TRBV24-1 to TRBJ1-2, with 10 bases matching TRBD1. The CDR3 is 16 amino acids. Germline V lookup: CDR1 KGHDR, CDR2 SFDVKD. Trimming cost V 4 bases and J 4 bases; bases outside gene matches: 8. The CDR3 bases are TGTGCCACCAGTGAATCACCGGGACAGGGGCCCTATGGCTACACCTTC. This sequence encodes CATSESPGQGPYGYTF.

The genes are TRBV7-2 and TRBJ1-2; 7 bases fit TRBD1. Germline trimming cut 1 base from V and 1 base from J; bases unmatched to any gene: 3. The germline V gene encodes CDR1 SGHTA and CDR2 FQGNSA. CDR3 length equals 15 residues. The CDR3 nucleotides are TGTGCCAGCAGCTTAGAGGGGGCCCTTAACTATGGCTACACCTTC. Its protein is CASSLEGALNYGYTF.

V is TRBV5-1 and J is TRBJ2-5, with D maybe TRBD2 (6 bases). The germline V gene has CDR1 SGHRS and CDR2 YFSETQ. This CDR3 has 11 amino acids. V dropped 3 bases and J dropped 10 bases, with 10 bases sitting between them. CDR3 amino acids: CASSSRGDQYF. CDR3 sequence (DNA): TGCGCCAGCAGCTCGCGGGGTGACCAGTACTTC.

This clone came up once. The CDR3 coding sequence is TGCGCCAGCAGCTGGGACAGAAGTTACCAAGAGACCCAGTACTTC. As protein: CASSWDRSYQETQYF. The chain joins TRBV5-1 to TRBJ2-5, with 7 bases fitting TRBD1. After removal of 3 bases from V and 0 bases from J, the junction contained 5 bases not matched to a gene. The CDR3 consists of 15 residues. Germline V gene sequence: CDR1 SGHRS, CDR2 YFSETQ.

This rearrangement joins TRBV28 to TRBJ2-7, with TRBD2 matching over 12 bases. CDR3 size: 17 residues. The V and J ends lost 6 bases and 0 bases, in that order; junction bases with no gene match: 9. In germline, CDR1 is MDHEN, CDR2 SYDVKM. The CDR3 sequence is CASRPTSGGWSSYEQYF. The DNA for the CDR3 is TGTGCCAGCAGACCAACTAGCGGGGGGTGGAGCTCCTACGAGCAGTACTTC.

This clone appeared a single time. The J gene is TRBJ2-5, the V gene TRBV18; 9 bases are shared with TRBD1. The V segment lost 3 bases and the J segment 5 bases; nucleotides outside the gene matches: 4. The germline V gene encodes CDR1 KGHSH and CDR2 LQKENI. CDR3 length equals 14 residues. CDR3 nucleotides: TGTGCCAGCTCACCCCGGACAGGGGCGGAGACCCAGTACTTC. Residues: CASSPRTGAETQYF.

The rearrangement uses TRBV5-1 and TRBJ2-2; perhaps D is TRBD1 or TRBD2 (5 bases each). This CDR3 is built from 18 residues. CDR1 is SGHRS, CDR2 YFSETQ, per germline. The V end was cut by 0 bases, the J end by 1 base, with 16 bases between. CDR3: CASSLEGWGRWNTGELFF. The CDR3 region has the DNA TGCGCCAGCAGCTTGGAAGGTTGGGGACGGTGGAACACCGGGGAGCTGTTTTTT.

The chain combines TRBV6-5 with TRBJ1-2; possible D gene TRBD1, 6 bases. The CDR3 consists of 13 residues. Germline V gene sequence: CDR1 MNHEY, CDR2 SVGAGI. With 7 bases removed from V and 4 bases from J, the gap between germline ends came to 13 bases. CDR3 DNA sequence: TGTGCCAGCACTCCTAGGGGGGCCTATGGCTACACCTTC. This gives the protein CASTPRGAYGYTF.

The rearrangement links TRBV7-9 to TRBJ2-7, with D unclear. Trimming pared 0 bases from V and 7 bases from J, leaving 13 bases between. Germline V lookup: CDR1 SEHNR, CDR2 FQNEAQ (reference sequence). The length of the CDR3 is 14 residues. CDR3 region: CASSLAGYAEEQYF. CDR3 nucleotide sequence: TGTGCCAGCAGCTTAGCGGGGTATGCTGAAGAGCAGTACTTC.